The table lists the clone carrying this TCR beta chain with a few counts. These data belong to a study of blood T cell repertoires in COVID-19. Study details: Acute and convalescent COVID-19 specimens originated in the United States, Italy and Spain. Sources were T cells, B-cell-depleted T cells, or PBMCs; the material itself was cDNA or gDNA.

This CDR3 is 15 amino acids long. Per germline, CDR1 MNHEY and CDR2 SVGAGI. Trimming removed 6 bases at V and 0 bases at J, with 15 bases between. How the authors handled the data: Reference gene primers were amplified, and this amplification served to estimate nucleated cell counts. Clones were read by immunoSEQ multiplex PCR, and TCRdb kept only the in-frame ones, dropping some. V and J calls and clone size come straight from that table; D and trimming were deduced from the DNA. The sample includes around 97,000 clones, approximately 89% of them seen just once. The TCR originated in an elderly woman in a cohort sampled during active COVID-19. Material for sequencing was peripheral blood. The V and J genes are TRBV6-5 and TRBJ2-7; D is unclear. This chain's CDR3 is CASRRFRQSSYEQYF. The CDR3 DNA follows: TGTGCCAGCAGGAGATTCAGGCAGAGCTCCTACGAGCAGTACTTC.